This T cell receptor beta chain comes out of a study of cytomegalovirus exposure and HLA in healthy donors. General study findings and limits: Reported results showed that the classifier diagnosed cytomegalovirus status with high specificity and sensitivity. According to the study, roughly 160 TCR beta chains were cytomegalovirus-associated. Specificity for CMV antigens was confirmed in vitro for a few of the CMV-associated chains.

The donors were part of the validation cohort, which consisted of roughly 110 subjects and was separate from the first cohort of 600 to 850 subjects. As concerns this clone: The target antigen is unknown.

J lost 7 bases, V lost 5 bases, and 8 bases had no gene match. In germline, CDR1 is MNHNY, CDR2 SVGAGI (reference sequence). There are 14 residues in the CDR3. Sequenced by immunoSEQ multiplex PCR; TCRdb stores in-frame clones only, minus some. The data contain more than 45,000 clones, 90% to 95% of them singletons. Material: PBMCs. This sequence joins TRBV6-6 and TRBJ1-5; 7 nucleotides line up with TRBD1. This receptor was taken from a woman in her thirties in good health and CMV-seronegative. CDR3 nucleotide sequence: TGTGCCAGCAGTCCGGGGACAGTCGACCAGCCCCAGCATTTT. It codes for CASSPGTVDQPQHF.